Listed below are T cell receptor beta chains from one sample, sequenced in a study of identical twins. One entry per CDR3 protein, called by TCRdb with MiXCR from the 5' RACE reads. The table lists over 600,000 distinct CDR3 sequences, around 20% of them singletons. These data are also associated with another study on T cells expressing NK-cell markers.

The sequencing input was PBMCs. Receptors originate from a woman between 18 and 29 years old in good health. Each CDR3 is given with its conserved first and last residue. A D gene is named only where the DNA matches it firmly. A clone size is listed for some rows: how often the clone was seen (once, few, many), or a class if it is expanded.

CDR3: CSARDSGPGANVLTF
DNA: TGCAGTGCTAGAGATTCGGGGCCTGGGGCCAACGTCCTGACTTTC
size: few
D: NA
J: TRBJ2-6
V: TRBV20-1

CDR3: CASSLARIAGASADTQYF
DNA: TGCGCCAGCAGCTTGGCCAGAATAGCGGGGGCCTCTGCCGATACGCAGTATTTT
size: NA
D: TRBD2
J: TRBJ2-3
V: TRBV5-1

CDR3: CASSFSLLCTGELFF
DNA: TGTGCCAGCAGCTTCTCCCTTCTTTGCACCGGGGAGCTGTTTTTT
size: few
D: NA
J: TRBJ2-2
V: TRBV7-7

CDR3: CASSLGPKNSYEQYF
DNA: TGTGCCAGCAGCTTGGGTCCCAAAAACTCCTACGAGCAGTACTTC
size: few
D: NA
J: TRBJ2-7
V: TRBV7-3

CDR3: CASSPQETDTQYF
DNA: TGTGCCAGCAGCCCCCAGGAGACAGATACGCAGTATTTT
size: NA
D: NA
J: TRBJ2-3
V: TRBV7-2

CDR3: CASSLSSGRAYEQYF
DNA: TGTGCCAGCAGCTTAAGTAGCGGGAGGGCCTACGAGCAGTACTTC
size: few
D: TRBD2
J: TRBJ2-7
V: TRBV7-2

CDR3: CSAPTSGALTDTQYF
DNA: TGCAGTGCCCCAACGAGCGGAGCACTCACAGATACGCAGTATTTT
size: NA
D: NA
J: TRBJ2-3
V: TRBV20-1

CDR3: CASRGGEAGELFF
DNA: TGTGCCAGCAGGGGTGGTGAGGCCGGGGAGCTGTTTTTT
size: few
D: NA
J: TRBJ2-2
V: TRBV6-1

CDR3: CSARGLASGQETQYF
DNA: TGCAGTGCTAGGGGGTTGGCTAGCGGACAAGAGACCCAGTACTTC
size: many
D: TRBD2
J: TRBJ2-5
V: TRBV20-1

CDR3: CSAKTSGSYEQYF
DNA: TGCAGTGCTAAGACTAGCGGGAGCTACGAGCAGTACTTC
size: many
D: TRBD2
J: TRBJ2-7
V: TRBV20-1

CDR3: CASSFTGQATETQYF
DNA: TGTGCCAGCAGTTTCACGGGACAGGCGACGGAGACCCAGTACTTC
size: NA
D: TRBD1
J: TRBJ2-5
V: TRBV6-5

CDR3: CASGVGTEAFF
DNA: TGCGCCAGCGGGGTGGGGACTGAAGCTTTCTTT
size: NA
D: NA
J: TRBJ1-1
V: TRBV5-1

CDR3: CASSFLGQGQNTEAFF
DNA: TGTGCCAGCAGTTTTCTAGGACAGGGGCAGAACACTGAAGCTTTCTTT
size: NA
D: TRBD1
J: TRBJ1-1
V: TRBV27

CDR3: CASSKNPGGREQYF
DNA: TGTGCCAGCAGCAAAAACCCCGGGGGGCGCGAGCAGTACTTC
size: NA
D: NA
J: TRBJ2-7
V: TRBV6-1

CDR3: CAISGGGSSYEQYF
DNA: TGTGCCATCAGTGGGGGGGGAAGCTCCTACGAGCAGTACTTC
size: NA
D: TRBD2
J: TRBJ2-7
V: TRBV10-3

CDR3: CSGEENEQFF
DNA: TGCAGCGGTGAAGAGAATGAGCAGTTCTTC
size: few
D: NA
J: TRBJ2-1
V: TRBV29-1

CDR3: CASGFQGDYGYTF
DNA: TGTGCTAGTGGTTTCCAGGGGGACTATGGCTACACCTTC
size: many
D: TRBD1
J: TRBJ1-2
V: TRBV12-5